Below, 3 T cell receptor beta chains from the same sample are listed, as sequenced in a study of molecular identifiers for immune sequencing clone quantification. TCRdb used MiXCR to reprocess the PCR reads, holding one entry per CDR3 protein. The table has about 86,000 distinct CDR3 sequences, approximately 25% seen once. The sample taken for sequencing was naive CD8+ T cells from blood, with Jurkat cell RNA spiked in. Subset in this sample: FACS-sorted CD8+CD4-CCR7+CD45RA+ naive T cells. These receptors all stem from a human donor in good health. Some libraries in this study had Jurkat cell RNA spiked in.

This clonotype came up a few times. Mismatch with germline at one junction end may stem from a read error. The rearrangement links TRBV12-3 or TRBV12-4 to TRBJ2-1; weak D call: TRBD2 (7 bases). The CDR3 loop spans 15 amino acids. The CDR3 DNA reads TGTACCAGCAGTGGCGGGGGCAGCTCCTACAATGAGCAGTTCTTC. Translating it yields CTSSGGGSSYNEQFF.

This clonotype was counted ten times or more. The chain carries TRBV9 and TRBJ1-1, with D hard to call. Trimming pared 3 bases from V and 7 bases from J, leaving 7 bases between. This CDR3 comprises 11 residues. Germline V CDR1 and CDR2: SGDLS, YYNGEE. The CDR3 sequence: CASSGSGEAFF. In nucleotides, the CDR3 is TGTGCCAGCAGCGGGTCAGGTGAAGCTTTCTTT.

In this sample, this clonotype turned up a few times. The rearrangement joins TRBV6-5 to TRBJ2-7; TRBD2 matches at 10 bases. Germline lookup yields CDR1 MNHEY and CDR2 SVGAGI. With V trimmed by 5 bases and J by 0 bases, 4 bases remained unmatched. The CDR3 is 15 residues long. CDR3 DNA: TGTGCCAGCAGTCACGGGACTAGCGTCTCCTACGAGCAGTACTTC. Residues: CASSHGTSVSYEQYF.